This passage covers 27 T cell receptor beta chains from one sample sequenced in a study of blood T cell repertoires in COVID-19 (TCRdb year 2020). The library came from the immunoSEQ multiplex PCR assay. In its TCRdb copy, this immuneACCESS table keeps in-frame sequences only and misses some clones. Where compared with another copy, unresolved V genes explain less than half of these, and the others have no known cause. In all, the sample holds about 320,000 clones, and 85% to 95% of those were seen once. Clones ranked in the top ten supply about 4.2% of the sample. The sample comprised PBMCs or T cells enriched from blood (not recorded which). The receptors come from a woman aged 30 to 39 who had been exposed to COVID-19.

The chain employs TRBV28 and TRBJ1-1, with D possibly TRBD1 on 5 matching bases. Germline CDR1 reads MDHEN; CDR2 reads SYDVKM. The CDR3 extends over 12 amino acids. V dropped 7 bases and J dropped 7 bases, with 13 bases sitting between them. The CDR3 reads CASIPRDSEAFF. In DNA form, the CDR3 reads TGTGCCAGCATCCCGCGCGACAGTGAAGCTTTCTTT.

The chain's CDR3 is CASSPGGGLRYYEQYF. CDR3 bases: TGTGCCAGCAGCCCGGGTGGCGGGCTGAGATACTACGAGCAGTACTTC. The chain is built from TRBV11-2 and TRBJ2-7, with a tentative D call TRBD2 (5 bases). V gave up 5 bases and J gave up 3 bases, with 20 bases separating them. In germline, CDR1 is SGHAT, CDR2 FQNNGV. The CDR3 length is 16 residues.

The chain recombines TRBV2 with TRBJ1-3; a possible D gene is TRBD1 (5 bases). The CDR3 covers 15 residues. Germline V gives CDR1 SNHLY, CDR2 FYNNEI. V was pared by 6 bases and J by 4 bases, with 16 bases between. Here the CDR3 reads CASRVLDRSGNTIYF. The CDR3 DNA follows: TGTGCCAGCAGAGTATTAGACAGATCGGGAAACACCATATATTTT.

V gene TRBV7-8 combines with J gene TRBJ2-7; TRBD2 aligns across 7 bases. The ends lost 5 bases at V and 7 bases at J; junction bases unmatched: 8. CDR1 and CDR2 from the germline V gene are SGHVS and FQNEAQ. CDR3 length: 13 residues. The CDR3 here is CASSAWGGSEQYF. The CDR3 DNA is TGTGCCAGCAGCGCCTGGGGGGGGTCGGAGCAGTACTTC.

The rearrangement uses TRBV13 and TRBJ1-1, with 10 bases matching TRBD1. The CDR3 has 12 residues. V was clipped by 5 bases and J by 10 bases; unmatched bases: 4. Looked up from germline, CDR1 is PRHDT and CDR2 is FYEKMQ (reference sequence). In DNA form, the CDR3 reads TGTGCCAGCAGCCCTGGACAGGGGGGAGCTTTCTTT. Translated, it gives CASSPGQGGAFF.

The chain uses TRBV5-1 and TRBJ2-5, with TRBD2 matching over 7 bases. This CDR3 comprises 16 residues. Trimming cost V 4 bases and J 5 bases; bases outside gene matches: 14. Germline lookup yields CDR1 SGHRS and CDR2 YFSETQ. CDR3 sequence reads: CASSPHGTTGGETQYF. The DNA for the CDR3 is TGCGCCAGCAGCCCGCACGGGACTACGGGCGGGGAGACCCAGTACTTC.

Remarks on this clone: A read error may produce the germline difference seen at one junction end. This chain uses TRBV30 with TRBJ2-3, with TRBD2 as a possible D gene (6 bases). CDR1 and CDR2 from the germline V gene are GTSNPN and SVGIG (reference sequence). The CDR3 covers 12 residues. In DNA form, the CDR3 reads TGTGCCTGGAGCAAAGGAGGGCCTTTAGAGAGTTTT. Protein product: CAWSKGGPLESF.

The genes are TRBV27 and TRBJ1-1; the D is unclear. The V gene lost 0 bases and the J gene lost 3 bases, with 11 bases spanning the gap. Germline loops: CDR1 MNHEY, CDR2 SMNVEV (reference sequence). This CDR3 contains 15 residues. The CDR3 is CASSLSLGGYTEAFF. The CDR3 DNA sequence: TGTGCCAGCAGTTTATCGTTAGGCGGTTACACTGAAGCTTTCTTT.

The chain uses TRBV4-3 and TRBJ1-2; possibly TRBD1 for D (5 bases). V lost 1 base, J lost 13 bases, and 13 bases lay in between. This CDR3 is 12 amino acids long. Germline V gene lookup returns CDR1 LGHNA and CDR2 YSLEER. In DNA, the CDR3 is TGCGCCAGCAGCCAAGTGAAAGGGGTCAGCACCTTC. Residues: CASSQVKGVSTF.

Here the CDR3 reads CASSLEGTGIGYTF. The CDR3, as DNA: TGTGCCAGCAGCTTAGAAGGGACAGGGATCGGCTACACCTTC. V usage is TRBV11-2 and J usage is TRBJ1-2; 9 bases map to TRBD1. This CDR3 has 14 residues. The V segment lost 0 bases and the J segment 8 bases; nucleotides outside the gene matches: 4. The germline V gene encodes CDR1 SGHAT and CDR2 FQNNGV.

The genes are TRBV7-9 and TRBJ2-1, with 8 bases aligning to TRBD1. V shed 4 bases, J shed 7 bases, and the junction held 15 bases outside the gene matches. The CDR3 spans 17 residues. Germline V CDR1 and CDR2: SEHNR, FQNEAQ (reference sequence). The CDR3 coding sequence is TGTGCCAGCAGCTCCTATGAGGACCACAGGGGGTTGAATGAGCAGTTCTTC. As protein: CASSSYEDHRGLNEQFF.

The chain employs TRBV14 and TRBJ2-2; 7 positions agree with TRBD2. The CDR3 is 16 residues long. The V gene end was trimmed by 2 bases and the J gene end by 0 bases; junction bases not matched to a gene: 3. Germline assignment: CDR1 SGHDN and CDR2 FVKESK. CDR3 nucleotide sequence: TGTGCCAGCAGCCAAATGGGAGGGCCGAACACCGGGGAGCTGTTTTTT. Protein sequence: CASSQMGGPNTGELFF.

A single count supports this clone. V usage is TRBV19 and J usage is TRBJ1-2, with 9 bases aligning to TRBD1. The germline V gene encodes CDR1 LNHDA and CDR2 SQIVND (reference sequence). This CDR3 is built from 14 residues. V lost 4 bases and J lost 4; bases outside the gene matches: 4. The CDR3 sequence is CASSTDRGGYGYTF. The CDR3 DNA is TGTGCCAGTAGTACGGACAGGGGAGGCTATGGCTACACCTTC.

There are a few counts of this clone. The gene calls are TRBV6-6 and TRBJ2-2, with TRBD1 matching 12 bases. CDR1 and CDR2 from the germline V gene are MNHNY and SVGAGI (reference sequence). The CDR3 consists of 17 residues. After removal of 5 bases from V and 7 bases from J, the junction contained 11 bases not matched to a gene. The CDR3 bases are TGTGCCAGCAGTCGTCGGCCGGGACAGGGGGCGGGCGGGGAGCTGTTTTTT. The encoded protein is CASSRRPGQGAGGELFF.

The rearrangement uses TRBV4-1 and TRBJ2-5; TRBD2 matches 14 bases. Trimming removed 1 base from V and 9 bases from J; junction bases left unmatched: 16. The CDR3 is made up of 19 amino acids. Looked up from germline, CDR1 is MGHRA and CDR2 is YSYEKL. Here the CDR3 DNA reads TGCGCCAGCAGCCAAGTGCGGACTAGCGGGGGGCCCCCAGGCGCGGCCCAGTACTTC. Its translation is CASSQVRTSGGPPGAAQYF.

The chain is built from TRBV2 and TRBJ1-2, with 7 bases that match TRBD1. This CDR3 is built from 13 residues. V trimming: 6 bases; J trimming: 4 bases; junction bases outside the gene matches: 5. The germline gives CDR1 SNHLY, CDR2 FYNNEI. This chain's CDR3 is CASRIGTVYGYTF. CDR3 DNA: TGTGCCAGCAGAATAGGGACAGTCTATGGCTACACCTTC. Supplemented by reference TRBV2 and TRBJ1-2, the full variable domain reads EPEVTQTPSHQVTQMGQEVILRCVPISNHLYFYWYRQILGQKVEFLVSFYNNEISEKSEIFDDQFSVERPDGSNFTLKIRSTKLEDSAMYFCASRIGTVYGYTFGSGTRLTVV.

The chain uses TRBV2 and TRBJ1-6, with TRBD1 matching over 8 bases. The length of the CDR3 is 13 residues. Germline V gene data show CDR1 as SNHLY and CDR2 as FYNNEI. Trimming took 5 bases from V and 7 from J; bases not matched to a gene: 1. In DNA, the CDR3 is TGTGCCAGCAGTACAGGGGGAAATTCACCCCTCCACTTT. This encodes CASSTGGNSPLHF.

This clone showed up just a few times. The rearrangement uses TRBV7-8 and TRBJ2-7; the D is unclear. The germline gives CDR1 SGHVS, CDR2 FQNEAQ. The germline V and J ends were trimmed by 1 base and 2 bases, with 9 bases remaining between them. This CDR3 comprises 14 residues. CDR3 in amino acids: CASSLGGKTYEQYF. CDR3 bases: TGTGCCAGCAGCTTAGGTGGCAAAACCTACGAGCAGTACTTC.

The chain employs TRBV7-2 and TRBJ2-2; 7 positions agree with TRBD2. Germline CDR1 and CDR2: SGHTA and FQGNSA. The V gene end was trimmed by 5 bases and the J gene end by 4 bases; junction bases not matched to a gene: 10. The CDR3 sequence is 16 residues long. The CDR3 loop is CASSRSSGDLTGELFF. CDR3 DNA sequence: TGTGCCAGCAGCCGTTCGAGCGGGGATCTCACCGGGGAGCTGTTTTTT.

The gene calls are TRBV5-6 and TRBJ2-7, with a tentative D call TRBD1 (5 bases). The germline V and J ends were trimmed by 4 bases and 3 bases, with 11 bases remaining between them. Germline V lookup: CDR1 SGHDT, CDR2 YYEEEE. CDR3 length equals 13 residues. This CDR3 reads CASSRDGHYEQYF. CDR3 coding DNA: TGTGCCAGCAGCCGTGACGGACACTACGAGCAGTACTTC.

In this sample, this clone turned up a few times. At the DNA level, this CDR3 is encoded by other sequences in the same sample as well. V gene TRBV18 combines with J gene TRBJ2-7; the match to TRBD1 covers 11 bases. Germline V CDR1 and CDR2: KGHSH, LQKENI. This CDR3 is 14 amino acids long. Trimming at V came to 2 bases and at J to 4 bases, leaving 1 base not matched to a gene. CDR3 coding DNA: TGTGCCAGCTCACCAGGGACAGGGGGGTACGAGCAGTACTTC. It yields the protein CASSPGTGGYEQYF.

The chain carries TRBV5-1 and TRBJ1-1; weak D call: TRBD1 (6 bases). V was trimmed by 4 bases and J by 4 bases, leaving 17 bases between them. Germline lookup yields CDR1 SGHRS and CDR2 YFSETQ. The CDR3 is made up of 15 amino acids. CDR3 loop: CASSPSAGVVTEAFF. The DNA of the CDR3 is TGCGCCAGCAGCCCCAGCGCAGGGGTCGTCACTGAAGCTTTCTTT.

The chain joins TRBV6-5 to TRBJ1-3; D is unclear. The CDR3 is made up of 15 amino acids. Germline loops: CDR1 MNHEY, CDR2 SVGAGI. With 2 bases removed from V and 8 bases from J, the gap between germline ends came to 16 bases. CDR3 sequence (DNA): TGTGCCAGCAGTTACGGGCAGGATACCAGGCACACCATATATTTT. The encoded protein is CASSYGQDTRHTIYF.

The chain has TRBV10-3 and TRBJ1-2; 7 positions match TRBD1. Trimming removed 4 bases from V and 2 bases from J; junction bases left unmatched: 10. Per germline, CDR1 ENHRY and CDR2 SYGVKD. This CDR3 contains 16 residues. The CDR3 is CAISAQGGTMNYGYTF. The CDR3 DNA reads as TGTGCCATCAGTGCCCAGGGGGGAACCATGAACTATGGCTACACCTTC.

The V call is TRBV19, the J call TRBJ1-1; D ambiguous. With 5 bases removed from V and 0 bases from J, the gap between germline ends came to 10 bases. Per germline, CDR1 LNHDA and CDR2 SQIVND (reference sequence). The length of the CDR3 is 14 residues. The CDR3 coding sequence is TGTGCCAGTAGTCTAGGGTCGGTGAACACTGAAGCTTTCTTT. This sequence encodes CASSLGSVNTEAFF.

V gene TRBV11-2 combines with J gene TRBJ1-1; the D is unclear. Germline values: CDR1 SGHAT, CDR2 FQNNGV. The V and J ends lost 0 bases and 5 bases respectively, with 16 bases between them. This CDR3 has 16 amino acids. The CDR3 protein is CASSLDGWGSGTEAFF. CDR3 sequence (DNA): TGTGCCAGCAGCTTAGACGGGTGGGGATCGGGGACTGAAGCTTTCTTT.

The chain has TRBV5-1 and TRBJ2-5, with D tentatively TRBD1 (5 bases). Trimming stripped 7 bases from V and 5 bases from J, with 12 bases between. Germline V gene lookup returns CDR1 SGHRS and CDR2 YFSETQ. The CDR3 runs to 12 residues. CDR3 region: CASAHRRETQYF. The DNA for the CDR3 is TGCGCCAGCGCTCACAGGCGGGAGACCCAGTACTTC.